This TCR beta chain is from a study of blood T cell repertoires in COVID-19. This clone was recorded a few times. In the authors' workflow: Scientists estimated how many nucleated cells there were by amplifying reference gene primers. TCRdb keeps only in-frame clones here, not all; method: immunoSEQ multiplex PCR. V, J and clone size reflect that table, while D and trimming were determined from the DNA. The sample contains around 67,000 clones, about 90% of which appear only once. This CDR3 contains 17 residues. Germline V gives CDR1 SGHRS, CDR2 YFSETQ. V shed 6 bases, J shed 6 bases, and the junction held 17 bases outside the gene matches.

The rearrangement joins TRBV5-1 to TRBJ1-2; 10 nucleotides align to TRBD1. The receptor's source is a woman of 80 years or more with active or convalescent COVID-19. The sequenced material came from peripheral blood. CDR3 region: CASNKQPTGTGENGYTF. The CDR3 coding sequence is TGCGCCAGCAACAAACAACCCACCGGGACAGGGGAGAATGGCTACACCTTC.